The T cell receptor (beta chain) under discussion was sequenced for a study of glioma-infiltrating T cells after dendritic cell vaccination. Amplification used 60 V beta primers and 13 J beta primers. Produced via immunoSEQ multiplex PCR; TCRdb's table is partial and in-frame only. Of approximately 82,000 clones detected, roughly 89% appear once; the ten largest clones hold about 3%. The CDR3 is 13 residues long. V lost 2 bases and J 6 bases, leaving 10 bases between the germline ends. The germline gives CDR1 MNHNS, CDR2 SASEGT. Selection required adequate fresh-frozen tumor tissue plus more than two years' survival data. PBMC were collected before vaccination, two weeks after the third vaccination, and at progression.

The origin of this receptor is a human donor with glioblastoma. This specimen consisted of blood, obtained before dendritic cell vaccination. This sequence joins TRBV6-1 and TRBJ1-2; the D gene is possibly TRBD1 (6 bases). CDR3 protein: CASSEQGFDGYTF. As DNA, the CDR3 is TGTGCCAGCAGTGAACAGGGGTTCGATGGCTACACCTTC.